The clone carrying this TCR beta chain appeared many times. The target antigen is unknown. The junction differs from germline at one of its ends, possibly a read error. This specimen comes from a study of neurological immune-mediated disorders. The yield of each sequencing run was over 170 million TCR-beta sequences from 15-18 subjects. Each CDR3 protein is one row after TCRdb ran MiXCR on the 5' RACE reads. Of 55,000 to 75,000 distinct CDR3 sequences listed, around 5.2% were seen once; the top ten hold over 2.5%. CDR1 and CDR2 from the germline V gene are SGHRS and YFSETQ. The length of the CDR3 is 17 residues. Overall study results and limits: Neither clinical nor MRI features were found to be associated with the multiple sclerosis repertoire cluster. It was the repertoires of 18 of 34 multiple sclerosis patients that phylogenetic grouping placed in one related-CDR3 cluster, which is a possible signature. The most TCR clonal expansion was seen in HTLV-1-associated myelopathy, and the least was seen in multiple sclerosis, which fell below healthy controls.

This rearrangement joins TRBV5-1 to TRBJ1-6; 9 bases are a match to TRBD1. This TCR came from a woman aged 30 to 39 with multiple sclerosis. The sample taken for sequencing was PBMCs. In DNA form, the CDR3 reads TGCGCCAGCAGCTTGGATTCCCCGGGACAGGGATTTTCACCCCTCAACTTT. It translates to CASSLDSPGQGFSPLNF.